This is a list of T cell receptor beta chains from one sample in a study of T-cell reconstitution after alpha-beta-depleted transplantation in children. TCRdb recomputed calls from the PCR reads with MiXCR, one row per CDR3 protein. Here the sample spans about 240,000 distinct CDR3 sequences, roughly 26% being singletons. Sequencing used PBMCs, obtained before TCRalphabeta/CD19-depleted stem cell transplant. The receptors shown here come from a girl aged 2 to 10 with Fanconi anemia, due to receive a stem cell transplant. Both conserved end residues are trimmed from each CDR3. Each record gives: J gene, V gene, CDR3 protein.

>TRBJ2-7|TRBV12-3/TRBV12-4
ASRRGPDVYEQY
>TRBJ1-2|TRBV6-1
ASRSIGMNYGYT
>TRBJ2-1|TRBV29-1
SFYRDNEQF
>TRBJ1-2|TRBV12-3/TRBV12-4
ASSPGARGGYT
>TRBJ2-3|TRBV7-2
ASSLQRGSWDTQY
>TRBJ2-5|TRBV29-1
SVYLGFSMTQY
>TRBJ2-1|TRBV20-1
SASSDHDYNEQF
>TRBJ2-6|TRBV10-3
AISESRGFNSGANVLT
>TRBJ2-1|TRBV7-8
ASSFRNRYNEQF
>TRBJ2-5|TRBV7-3
ASSLTGGEETQY
>TRBJ2-7|TRBV7-9
ASSTSGFYEQY
>TRBJ2-1|TRBV20-1
SARSDSYNEQF
>TRBJ1-2|TRBV20-1
SAGQPYGYT
>TRBJ2-2|TRBV12-3/TRBV12-4
ASTNRGSGELF
>TRBJ2-7|TRBV4-2
ASSQDYRVDYEQY
>TRBJ2-1|TRBV27
ASSYLGSDNEQF
>TRBJ2-7|TRBV6-5
ASSIVSGTVYEQY
>TRBJ2-2|TRBV5-1
ASSLPGINGELF
>TRBJ2-4|TRBV12-3/TRBV12-4
ASSLGQFLKNIQY
>TRBJ2-1|TRBV5-1
ASSPGLAGGNEQF
>TRBJ1-1|TRBV29-1
SVQATNTEAF
>TRBJ2-3|TRBV29-1
SVDYTDTQY
>TRBJ2-3|TRBV4-2
ASSQVTSGGYTDTQY
>TRBJ2-2|TRBV12-5
ASGKDRPNTGELF
>TRBJ2-1|TRBV20-1
SARVASGRSYNEQF
>TRBJ1-5|TRBV20-1
SARDHRGNQPQH
>TRBJ2-3|TRBV10-3
APLTSGHTDTQY
>TRBJ2-2|TRBV29-1
SVDEVGHPGGELF
>TRBJ2-3|TRBV7-3
ASSLGAAADTQY
>TRBJ2-1|TRBV25-1
ASSRRGLPYNEQF
>TRBJ2-2|TRBV15
ATSRVLATNTGELF
>TRBJ2-1|TRBV4-1
ASSPERGVYNEQF
>TRBJ2-7|TRBV6-1
ASTRGDRGHEQY
>TRBJ2-3|TRBV29-1
SVEGTRRDTQY
>TRBJ1-1|TRBV11-1
ASSLFPNTEAF
>TRBJ2-7|TRBV7-2
ASSFFGTDTYEQY
>TRBJ2-7|TRBV28
ASSLFGYEQY
>TRBJ2-5|TRBV20-1
SGSSGGVETQY
>TRBJ2-7|TRBV5-1
ASSLGGKPTYEQY
>TRBJ2-1|TRBV4-2
ASSQILGLAAYNEQF
>TRBJ2-3|TRBV5-1
ASSLDGAQSDTQY
>TRBJ2-7|TRBV5-1
ASSDRFGPYEQY
>TRBJ2-3|TRBV20-1
SAGSPATSTDTQY
>TRBJ2-5|TRBV6-6
ASSYLALAEETQY
>TRBJ1-2|TRBV24-1
ATSDRDGILET
>TRBJ2-7|TRBV29-1
SVLQEPYEQY
>TRBJ2-5|TRBV20-1
SAPPNLGQGQETQY
>TRBJ2-1|TRBV7-2
ASSLVGSCYNEQF
>TRBJ1-2|TRBV6-1
ASSEPLVDRGYGYT
>TRBJ1-4|TRBV12-3/TRBV12-4
ASSLRPTNEKLF
>TRBJ1-1|TRBV20-1
SARGPEAF
>TRBJ2-2|TRBV29-1
SVDYQGELF
>TRBJ2-1|TRBV29-1
SAKTDNEQF
>TRBJ2-1|TRBV29-1
SVETGGRHNEQF
>TRBJ2-1|TRBV10-3
AISEGQDYNEQF